This is a list of T cell receptor beta chains from one sample in a study of blood T cell repertoires in COVID-19. Assay used: immunoSEQ multiplex PCR; TCRdb lists only in-frame clones, some missing. The sample shows 35,000 to 55,000 clones, approximately 85% of them seen only once. Specimen: peripheral blood. These receptors all stem from a human donor in a cohort sampled during active COVID-19. Both conserved end residues are part of each CDR3. The D gene is left open where the match is weak. Clone size is given for some rows only: seen once, a few or many times, or a class if the clone is expanded.

TRBJ1-2,.,TRBV3-1/TRBV3-2,.,CASSLRGEGCGYTF,TGTGCCAGCAGCCTCCGCGGGGAAGGGTGTGGCTACACCTTC
TRBJ1-6,TRBD1,TRBV6-6,.,CASSTKEDRPLHF,TGTGCCAGCTCAACAAAGGAGGACAGGCCCCTCCACTTT
TRBJ2-1,.,TRBV4-2,.,CASSQGVGGTYNEQFF,TGTGCCAGCAGCCAAGGAGTCGGGGGAACCTACAATGAGCAGTTCTTC
TRBJ2-2,.,TRBV29-1,few,CSATPGSAGTGELFF,TGCAGCGCCACCCCCGGGTCGGCGGGCACCGGGGAGCTGTTTTTT
TRBJ1-4,.,TRBV4-1,.,CASSHLQANTEKLFF,TGCGCCAGCAGCCACTTACAGGCGAACACTGAAAAACTGTTTTTT
TRBJ2-3,.,TRBV6-1,.,CASTPGVDTQYF,TGTGCCAGCACCCCGGGGGTAGATACGCAGTATTTT
TRBJ2-1,TRBD1,TRBV5-1,.,CASSLELTGMYNEQFF,TGCGCCAGCAGCTTGGAATTGACAGGGATGTACAATGAGCAGTTCTTC
TRBJ2-5,TRBD2,TRBV10-2,.,CASRGLAGEETQYF,TGCGCCAGCAGGGGACTAGCGGGGGAAGAGACCCAGTACTTC
TRBJ1-2,.,TRBV10-1,.,CASSESGSYGYTF,TGCGCCAGCAGTGAGTCGGGCAGCTATGGCTACACCTTC
TRBJ2-7,TRBD2,TRBV3-1/TRBV3-2,.,CASSFGGGPGEQYF,TGTGCCAGCAGCTTCGGCGGGGGGCCGGGCGAGCAGTACTTC
TRBJ2-7,.,TRBV7-2,.,CASSLGLRDYEQYF,TGTGCCAGCAGCCTAGGACTCAGGGACTACGAGCAGTACTTC
TRBJ2-3,.,TRBV4-1,.,CASSQENRQGTQDTQYF,TGCGCCAGCAGCCAAGAGAATCGGCAGGGGACGCAAGATACGCAGTATTTT